The 10 T cell receptor beta chains given below trace back to one sample, sequenced in a study of ipilimumab plus nivolumab after autologous stem cell transplantation. The protocol was immunoSEQ multiplex PCR, while the TCRdb copy is restricted to in-frame clones and leaves out a portion. The sample lists more than 15,000 clones; 65% to 80% were seen once. Sequencing was performed on PBMCs, taken in a trial of ipilimumab plus nivolumab as post-transplant consolidation. Receptors originate from a male donor with diffuse large B-cell lymphoma.

The rearrangement uses TRBV5-1 and TRBJ2-7; 7 bases line up with TRBD2. CDR1 is SGHRS and CDR2 is YFSETQ in the germline V gene. This CDR3 has 17 amino acids. Trimming cost V 0 bases and J 5 bases; bases outside gene matches: 14. CDR3 protein: CASSLGPKGREGHEQYF. CDR3 nucleotide sequence: TGCGCCAGCAGCTTGGGACCCAAGGGGAGGGAGGGCCACGAGCAGTACTTC.

The chain uses TRBV9 and TRBJ2-7; D gene ambiguous. The germline V gene encodes CDR1 SGDLS and CDR2 YYNGEE. This CDR3 is 13 amino acids long. V dropped 0 bases and J dropped 3 bases, with 7 bases sitting between them. The CDR3 loop reads CASSVDPNYEQYF. The DNA of the CDR3 is TGTGCCAGCAGCGTAGACCCGAACTACGAGCAGTACTTC.

The chain couples TRBV18 to TRBJ1-2; 8 nucleotides line up with TRBD1. The V gene's germline CDR1 is KGHSH and CDR2 LQKENI. With 10 bases clipped from V and 8 bases from J, the junction kept 12 bases outside the gene matches. The CDR3 consists of 13 residues. This CDR3 is CATESLTGEGYTF. In DNA form, the CDR3 reads TGTGCCACCGAATCACTGACAGGGGAAGGCTACACCTTC.

The V and J genes are TRBV5-6 and TRBJ2-2; D is unresolved. In germline, CDR1 is SGHDT, CDR2 YYEEEE. Trimming cost V 5 bases and J 3 bases, with 20 bases left between them. CDR3 length equals 17 residues. The CDR3 region has the DNA TGTGCCAGCAGGAAATTCGGGTGGAGTCTTGACACCGGGGAGCTGTTTTTT. Translated: CASRKFGWSLDTGELFF.

A remark on this clone: The same CDR3 also results from other DNA sequences found in this sample. The rearrangement links TRBV5-4 to TRBJ2-7; no clear D gene. From germline, CDR1 is SGHNT and CDR2 YYREEE (reference sequence). The ends were cut back, 0 bases at V and 5 bases at J, with 12 bases in the middle. CDR3 size: 14 residues. CDR3 region: CASSLVRFSDEQYF. The DNA for the CDR3 is TGTGCCAGCAGCTTGGTTCGATTCTCGGACGAGCAGTACTTC.

The chain carries TRBV15 and TRBJ1-4, with 7 bases fitting TRBD1. The trim removed 5 bases at V and 8 bases at J, leaving 14 bases unmatched. Germline values: CDR1 LNHNV, CDR2 YYDKDF (reference sequence). The CDR3 extends over 16 amino acids. As DNA, the CDR3 is TGTGCCACCAGCTCCCTATACAGGGGAAGAGGAGAAAAACTGTTTTTT. Translating gives CATSSLYRGRGEKLFF.

The chain employs TRBV6-1 and TRBJ2-7, with D possibly matching TRBD1 (6 bases). The CDR3 consists of 14 residues. CDR1 and CDR2 from the germline V gene are MNHNS and SASEGT. V was shortened by 6 bases and J by 4 bases, with 16 bases between the two germline ends. The CDR3 is CASSATPGAYEQYF. CDR3 sequence (DNA): TGTGCCAGCAGCGCTACGCCAGGGGCATACGAGCAGTACTTC.

The chain uses TRBV2 and TRBJ2-6; D is undetermined. The V gene's germline CDR1 is SNHLY and CDR2 FYNNEI. V was shortened by 5 bases and J by 5 bases, with 22 bases between the two germline ends. This CDR3 is built from 18 residues. This chain's CDR3 is CASSLVSYIQSRANVLTF. The CDR3 DNA reads as TGTGCCAGCAGTCTGGTCAGTTACATACAAAGTCGGGCCAACGTCCTGACTTTC.

V is TRBV10-3 and J is TRBJ1-2, with 10 bases that match TRBD1. The CDR3 runs to 15 residues. Germline trimming cut 6 bases from V and 2 bases from J; bases unmatched to any gene: 6. Germline V CDR1 and CDR2: ENHRY, SYGVKD. DNA for the CDR3: TGTGCCATCAGCCCCGGACAGGGGGAAAACTATGGCTACACCTTC. This translates into CAISPGQGENYGYTF.

This chain uses TRBV4-1 with TRBJ1-2; D is possibly TRBD1 (5 bases). Per germline, CDR1 MGHRA and CDR2 YSYEKL. V was trimmed by 0 bases and J by 8 bases, leaving 10 bases between them. This CDR3 spans 13 amino acids. CDR3 bases: TGCGCCAGCAGCCAAGATTACAACAGGGGCTACACCTTC. Protein: CASSQDYNRGYTF.